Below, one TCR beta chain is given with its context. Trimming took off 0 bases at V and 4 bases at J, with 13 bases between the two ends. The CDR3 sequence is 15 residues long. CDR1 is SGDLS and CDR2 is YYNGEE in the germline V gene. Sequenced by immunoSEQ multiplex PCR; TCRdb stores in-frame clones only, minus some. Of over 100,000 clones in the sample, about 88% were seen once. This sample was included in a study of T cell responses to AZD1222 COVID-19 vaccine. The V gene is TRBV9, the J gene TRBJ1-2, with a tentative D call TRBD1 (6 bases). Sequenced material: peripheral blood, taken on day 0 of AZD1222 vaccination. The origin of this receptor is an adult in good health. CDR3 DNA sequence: TGTGCCAGCAGCGTAGGGCCCAGCAGGGGCTATGGCTACACCTTC. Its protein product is CASSVGPSRGYGYTF. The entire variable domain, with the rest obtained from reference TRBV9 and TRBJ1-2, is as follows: DSGVTQTPKHLITATGQRVTLRCSPRSGDLSVYWYQQSLDQGLQFLIQYYNGEERAKGNILERFSAQQFPDLHSELNLSSLELGDSALYFCASSVGPSRGYGYTFGSGTRLTVV.